Listed below are T cell receptor beta chains from one sample, sequenced in a study of identical twins. TCRdb processed the 5' RACE reads anew with MiXCR; each CDR3 protein has one entry. The sample lists 450,000 or so distinct CDR3 sequences; about 13% were seen once. The same data also contributed to another study, on yellow fever vaccine responses in identical twins.

Sequencing used CD4+ T cells sorted from blood. These receptors were obtained from a woman aged 18-30 years in good health. CDR3s leave out the opening cysteine and the closing phenylalanine or tryptophan. Each record gives: V gene, J gene, clone size, CDR3 protein. For some rows the clone size is stated as once, few or many, or as a class when expanded; others skip it.

v_call: TRBV20-1; j_call: TRBJ2-7; clone_size: .; cdr3_aa: SANGVPGEQY
v_call: TRBV6-5; j_call: TRBJ2-7; clone_size: few; cdr3_aa: ASRNGGGQY
v_call: TRBV6-5; j_call: TRBJ2-7; clone_size: .; cdr3_aa: ASSSSGQSSYEQY
v_call: TRBV4-2; j_call: TRBJ2-1; clone_size: .; cdr3_aa: ASSQATSGPGVDEQF
v_call: TRBV7-2; j_call: TRBJ2-7; clone_size: few; cdr3_aa: ASSPGIGQKTYEQY
v_call: TRBV7-9; j_call: TRBJ2-7; clone_size: .; cdr3_aa: ASSLPGQGAGEQY
v_call: TRBV6-1; j_call: TRBJ2-3; clone_size: .; cdr3_aa: ASNGFVGSGTTDTQY
v_call: TRBV27; j_call: TRBJ2-7; clone_size: .; cdr3_aa: ASSSRTSGGIGEQY
v_call: TRBV12-3/TRBV12-4; j_call: TRBJ2-2; clone_size: .; cdr3_aa: ASSFPSATNTGELF
v_call: TRBV18; j_call: TRBJ2-7; clone_size: few; cdr3_aa: ASSPGLDYYEQY
v_call: TRBV24-1; j_call: TRBJ2-1; clone_size: .; cdr3_aa: ATSDPGVSYNEQF